The 20 T cell receptor beta chains in this list originate from one sample, sequenced in a study of blood T cell repertoires in COVID-19. Repertoires were generated with immunoSEQ multiplex PCR, while TCRdb's copy carries only in-frame clones and drops some. The sample records 85,000 to 130,000 clones, about four fifths being singletons. Material: peripheral blood. The receptors here all came from a man in his fifties or sixties with acute or convalescent COVID-19.

Here the CDR3 reads CASSIPPGQYSGDTQYF. In DNA form, the CDR3 reads TGTGCCAGTAGCATCCCCCCGGGACAATATTCGGGAGATACGCAGTATTTT. The chain is built from TRBV19 and TRBJ2-3; D is possibly TRBD1 (6 bases). This CDR3 is built from 17 residues. Per germline, CDR1 LNHDA and CDR2 SQIVND (reference sequence). V was trimmed by 6 bases and J by 5 bases, leaving 24 bases between them.

This chain uses TRBV7-9 with TRBJ1-2, with a weak D call TRBD1 (5 bases). Germline V gene data show CDR1 as SEHNR and CDR2 as FQNEAQ (reference sequence). CDR3 length: 15 amino acids. V lost 4 bases, J lost 7 bases, and 19 bases lay in between. CDR3 amino acids: CASSSQGGVMAGYTF. For the CDR3, the DNA is TGTGCCAGCAGCTCCCAGGGAGGGGTAATGGCTGGCTACACCTTC.

This clone appeared a single time. The J gene is TRBJ2-1, the V gene TRBV7-9; D possibly corresponds to TRBD1 (5 bases). Per germline, CDR1 SEHNR and CDR2 FQNEAQ (reference sequence). The CDR3 consists of 14 residues. Trimming took 5 bases from V and 2 from J, leaving 10 bases between them. CDR3 in DNA: TGTGCCAGCAGCCCAGGGTATGCCTACAATGAGCAGTTCTTC. Protein: CASSPGYAYNEQFF.

The chain combines TRBV9 with TRBJ1-3; TRBD1 aligns across 7 bases. With V trimmed by 3 bases and J by 8 bases, 11 bases remained unmatched. Germline loops: CDR1 SGDLS, CDR2 YYNGEE. The CDR3 is 15 amino acids. The CDR3 DNA follows: TGTGCCAGCAGCGCGTCCAAGACAGGGCGGGACACCATATATTTT. Its translation: CASSASKTGRDTIYF.

The chain links TRBV19 to TRBJ2-3; TRBD2 aligns across 8 bases. This CDR3 comprises 18 residues. After removal of 8 bases from V and 8 bases from J, the junction contained 24 bases not matched to a gene. The V gene's germline CDR1 is LNHDA and CDR2 SQIVND (reference sequence). CDR3 nucleotides: TGTGCCAGTCGCCTATTCGGGCTAGCGGGCCCCCTAGGTGGTACGCAGTATTTT. Its protein is CASRLFGLAGPLGGTQYF.

This clone came up a few times. J is TRBJ1-1 and V is TRBV13; tentatively, D is TRBD1 (6 bases). Looked up from germline, CDR1 is PRHDT and CDR2 is FYEKMQ (reference sequence). CDR3 length: 14 residues. Between the trimmed V and J ends, which lost 7 bases and 0 bases, there was a span of 12 bases. CDR3 in DNA: TGTGCCAGCACCTCAGGGGAGATGAACACTGAAGCTTTCTTT. This codes for CASTSGEMNTEAFF.

This clone was found once. This chain joins TRBV6-4 and TRBJ1-6; the match to TRBD1 covers 9 bases. Looked up from germline, CDR1 is MRHNA and CDR2 is SNTAGT. The V gene end was trimmed by 5 bases and the J gene end by 0 bases; junction bases not matched to a gene: 8. The CDR3 totals 18 residues. The CDR3 DNA reads as TGTGCCAGCAGTCCCGATGACAGGGGGAACTCCTATAATTCACCCCTCCACTTT. Protein product: CASSPDDRGNSYNSPLHF.

The chain is built from TRBV11-3 and TRBJ2-1; weak D call: TRBD1 (6 bases). Germline CDR1 and CDR2: SGHNT and YENEEA. With 5 bases removed from V and 7 bases from J, the gap between germline ends came to 12 bases. The CDR3 is 13 amino acids. The CDR3 region is CASSPGVVNEQFF. The CDR3 nucleotides are TGTGCCAGCAGCCCAGGGGTCGTTAATGAGCAGTTCTTC.

This chain joins TRBV20-1 and TRBJ1-1; 11 positions agree with TRBD1. This CDR3 has 11 amino acids. V lost 6 bases and J lost 11; bases outside the gene matches: 5. From germline, CDR1 is DFQATT and CDR2 SNEGSKA (reference sequence). CDR3 nucleotides: TGCAGTGCCCCGGGACAGGGGGAGGCTTTCTTT. Translating gives CSAPGQGEAFF.

The J gene is TRBJ2-3, the V gene TRBV30; 15 positions match TRBD2. V dropped 3 bases and J dropped 1; count of bases not matched to a gene: 17. Germline CDR1 and CDR2: GTSNPN and SVGIG (reference sequence). This CDR3 spans 21 amino acids. The DNA of the CDR3 is TGTGCCTGGAGAGGTTTCCGCTTCGGACTAGCGGGGGGGCGAGGCACAGATACGCAGTATTTT. It codes for CAWRGFRFGLAGGRGTDTQYF.

V and J are TRBV7-2 and TRBJ1-2; 8 bases are a match to TRBD1. V was clipped by 5 bases and J by 5 bases; unmatched bases: 7. From germline, CDR1 is SGHTA and CDR2 FQGNSA. This CDR3 comprises 14 residues. This chain's CDR3 is CASSGGQGTYGYTF. The CDR3 nucleotides read TGTGCCAGCAGCGGAGGACAGGGAACTTATGGCTACACCTTC.

The chain uses TRBV5-6 and TRBJ2-5; no clear D. Per germline, CDR1 SGHDT and CDR2 YYEEEE. This CDR3 comprises 12 residues. V was cut by 0 bases and J by 7 bases, with 7 bases left in between. CDR3 sequence (DNA): TGTGCCAGCAGCTTGGTCCTCGGGACCCAGTACTTC. Its translation is CASSLVLGTQYF.

J is TRBJ1-1 and V is TRBV15, with D unresolved. Trimming stripped 4 bases from V and 3 bases from J, with 9 bases between. The germline V gene has CDR1 LNHNV and CDR2 YYDKDF (reference sequence). This CDR3 comprises 13 residues. The CDR3 sequence: CATSKPGDTEAFF. CDR3 in DNA: TGTGCCACCAGCAAACCCGGGGACACTGAAGCTTTCTTT.

The chain recombines TRBV28 with TRBJ2-1, with 12 bases identical to TRBD2. Germline V gives CDR1 MDHEN, CDR2 SYDVKM. The trim removed 7 bases at V and 10 bases at J, leaving 8 bases unmatched. The CDR3 spans 14 residues. The CDR3 is CASNKLAGGGEQFF. DNA for the CDR3: TGTGCCAGCAACAAACTAGCGGGAGGCGGGGAGCAGTTCTTC. The whole variable domain, filled in from reference TRBV28 and TRBJ2-1, reads DVKVTQSSRYLVKRTGEKVFLECVQDMDHENMFWYRQDPGLGLRLIYFSYDVKMKEKGDIPEGYSVSREKKERFSLILESASTNQTSMYLCASNKLAGGGEQFFGPGTRLTVL.

The chain couples TRBV18 to TRBJ1-5; D might be TRBD1 (5 bases). CDR3 size: 17 residues. Germline V gene data show CDR1 as KGHSH and CDR2 as LQKENI. V was cut by 3 bases and J by 3 bases, with 18 bases left in between. The CDR3 loop is CASSPHPADRINQPQHF. The CDR3 DNA reads as TGTGCCAGCTCACCCCATCCCGCCGACAGAATCAATCAGCCCCAGCATTTT.

V and J are TRBV30 and TRBJ1-2; tentatively, D is TRBD1 (5 bases). The ends were cut back, 3 bases at V and 8 bases at J, with 13 bases in the middle. Germline V gene sequence: CDR1 GTSNPN, CDR2 SVGIG (reference sequence). The CDR3 loop spans 12 amino acids. The CDR3 spells CAWSLSGYGYTF. In DNA form, the CDR3 reads TGTGCCTGGAGCCTTTCAGGGTACGGCTACACCTTC.

The gene calls are TRBV6-5 and TRBJ2-7; a possible D gene is TRBD1 (6 bases). CDR3 length: 13 amino acids. V gave up 7 bases and J gave up 2 bases, with 12 bases separating them. CDR1 and CDR2 from the germline V gene are MNHEY and SVGAGI. CDR3 bases: TGTGCCAGCACCCGTCAGGGGACCTACGAGCAGTACTTC. This sequence encodes CASTRQGTYEQYF.

The chain couples TRBV11-2 to TRBJ2-7, with no clear D. V lost 2 bases and J lost 4, with 9 bases in between. The germline CDR1 and CDR2 sequences are SGHAT and FQNNGV. The CDR3 consists of 13 residues. The CDR3 is CASSLTSQYEQYF. DNA for the CDR3: TGTGCCAGCAGCTTAACGAGCCAATACGAGCAGTACTTC. Filled out from reference TRBV11-2 and TRBJ2-7, the complete variable domain reads EAGVAQSPRYKIIEKRQSVAFWCNPISGHATLYWYQQILGQGPKLLIQFQNNGVVDDSQLPKDRFSAERLKGVDSTLKIQPAKLEDSAVYLCASSLTSQYEQYFGPGTRLTVT.

The rearrangement joins TRBV6-5 to TRBJ1-1, with D unresolved. There are 14 residues in the CDR3. The ends were cut back, 8 bases at V and 2 bases at J, with 15 bases in the middle. Germline-derived CDR1 and CDR2 are MNHEY and SVGAGI. The CDR3: CASFGRIQNTEAFF. The CDR3 DNA reads TGTGCCAGCTTTGGTAGAATCCAAAACACTGAAGCTTTCTTT.

The V call is TRBV6-5, the J call TRBJ1-6; D not resolved. The germline V gene encodes CDR1 MNHEY and CDR2 SVGAGI. The CDR3 contains 15 residues. The V end was cut by 7 bases, the J end by 1 base, with 11 bases between. The CDR3 DNA sequence: TGTGCCAGCACCCCGGGGAGGTCCTATAATTCACCCCTCCACTTT. Its protein is CASTPGRSYNSPLHF.